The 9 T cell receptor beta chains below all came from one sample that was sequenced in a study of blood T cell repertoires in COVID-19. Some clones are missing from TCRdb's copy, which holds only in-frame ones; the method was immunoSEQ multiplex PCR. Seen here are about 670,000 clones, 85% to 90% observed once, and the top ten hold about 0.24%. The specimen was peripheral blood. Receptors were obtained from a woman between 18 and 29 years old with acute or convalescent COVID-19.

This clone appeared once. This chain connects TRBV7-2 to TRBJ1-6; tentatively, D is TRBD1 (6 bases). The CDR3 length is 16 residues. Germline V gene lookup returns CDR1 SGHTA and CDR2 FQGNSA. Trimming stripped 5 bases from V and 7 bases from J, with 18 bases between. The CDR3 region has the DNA TGTGCCAGCAGCGCAGCAACAGGGACCTCAAATTCACCCCTCCACTTT. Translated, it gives CASSAATGTSNSPLHF.

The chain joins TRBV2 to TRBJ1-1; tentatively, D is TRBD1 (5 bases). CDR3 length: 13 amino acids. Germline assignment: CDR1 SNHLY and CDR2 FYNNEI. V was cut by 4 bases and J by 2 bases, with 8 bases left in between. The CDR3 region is CASSGTTNTEAFF. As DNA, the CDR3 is TGTGCCAGCAGTGGGACAACTAACACTGAAGCTTTCTTT.

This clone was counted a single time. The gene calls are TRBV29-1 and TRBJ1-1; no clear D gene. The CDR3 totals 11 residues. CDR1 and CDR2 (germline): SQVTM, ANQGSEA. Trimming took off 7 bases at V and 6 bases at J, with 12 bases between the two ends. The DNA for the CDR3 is TGCAGCGACAAACCTCACCCTGAAGCTTTCTTT. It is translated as CSDKPHPEAFF. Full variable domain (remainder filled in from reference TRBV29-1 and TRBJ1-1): SAVISQKPSRDICQRGTSLTIQCQVDSQVTMMFWYRQQPGQSLTLIATANQGSEATYESGFVIDKFPISRPNLTFSTLTVSNMSPEDSSIYLCSDKPHPEAFFGQGTRLTVV.

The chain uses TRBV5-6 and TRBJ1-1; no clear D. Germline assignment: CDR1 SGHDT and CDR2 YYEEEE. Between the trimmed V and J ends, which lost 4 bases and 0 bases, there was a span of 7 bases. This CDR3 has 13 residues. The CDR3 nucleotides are TGTGCCAGCAGCCGGGGTCTGAACACTGAAGCTTTCTTT. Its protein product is CASSRGLNTEAFF. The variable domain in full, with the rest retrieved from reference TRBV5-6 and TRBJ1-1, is DAGVTQSPTHLIKTRGQQVTLRCSPKSGHDTVSWYQQALGQGPQFIFQYYEEEERQRGNFPDRFSGHQFPNYSSELNVNALLLGDSALYLCASSRGLNTEAFFGQGTRLTVV.

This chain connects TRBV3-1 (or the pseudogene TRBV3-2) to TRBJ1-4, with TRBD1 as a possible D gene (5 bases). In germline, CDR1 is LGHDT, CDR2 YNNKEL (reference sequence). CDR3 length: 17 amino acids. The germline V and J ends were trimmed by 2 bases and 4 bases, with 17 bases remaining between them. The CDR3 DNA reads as TGTGCCAGCAGCCAACCCGTCTTCGGGGGGAGTAATGAAAAACTGTTTTTT. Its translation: CASSQPVFGGSNEKLFF.

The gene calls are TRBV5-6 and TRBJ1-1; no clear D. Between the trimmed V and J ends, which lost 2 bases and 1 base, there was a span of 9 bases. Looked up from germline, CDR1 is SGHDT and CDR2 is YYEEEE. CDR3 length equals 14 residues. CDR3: CASSLLIWNTEAFF. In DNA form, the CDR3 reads TGTGCCAGCAGCTTACTGATCTGGAACACTGAAGCTTTCTTT.

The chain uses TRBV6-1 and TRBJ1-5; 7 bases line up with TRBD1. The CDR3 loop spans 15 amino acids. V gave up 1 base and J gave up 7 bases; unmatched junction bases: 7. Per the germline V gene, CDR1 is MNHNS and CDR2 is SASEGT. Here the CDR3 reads CASSEVTGANQPQHF. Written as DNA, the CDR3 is TGTGCCAGCAGTGAAGTTACAGGGGCAAACCAGCCCCAGCATTTT.

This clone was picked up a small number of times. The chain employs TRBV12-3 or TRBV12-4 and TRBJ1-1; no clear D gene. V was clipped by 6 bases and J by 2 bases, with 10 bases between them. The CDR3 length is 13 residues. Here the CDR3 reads CASRQSSNTEAFF. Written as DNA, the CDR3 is TGTGCCAGCAGACAATCTAGCAACACTGAAGCTTTCTTT.

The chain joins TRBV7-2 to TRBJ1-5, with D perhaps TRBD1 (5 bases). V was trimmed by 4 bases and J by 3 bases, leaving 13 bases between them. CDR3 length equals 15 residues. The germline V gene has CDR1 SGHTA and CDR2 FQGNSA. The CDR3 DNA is TGTGCCAGCAGCTCGGTCAGGGTCTCCAATCAGCCCCAGCATTTT. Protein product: CASSSVRVSNQPQHF.